Presented here are 30 T cell receptor beta chains from one specimen sequenced in a study of CD8 T cells in Susac syndrome. RNA, at about 0.45 to 1 ug, was reverse transcribed with random hexamers. TCRdb ran MiXCR on the immunoSEQ multiplex PCR reads and lists one entry per CDR3 protein. The top ten clones hold 0.1% of a sample with fewer than 200,000 distinct CDR3 sequences, approximately 94% of them seen once. The specimen was CD4+ T cells from PBMCs. The receptors derive from a human donor in good health.

The chain carries TRBV27 and TRBJ2-4; the D is unclear. Trimming removed 6 bases from V and 3 bases from J, with 12 bases in between. The germline V gene has CDR1 MNHEY and CDR2 SMNVEV (reference sequence). This CDR3 contains 14 residues. For the CDR3, the DNA is TGTGCCAGCAGGCGGTGGGGTGGCAAAAACATTCAGTACTTC. The encoded protein is CASRRWGGKNIQYF.

The chain joins TRBV24-1 to TRBJ2-1; D call uncertain. V was shortened by 8 bases and J by 8 bases, with 9 bases between the two germline ends. Germline V lookup: CDR1 KGHDR, CDR2 SFDVKD. The CDR3 has 11 amino acids. The CDR3 DNA sequence: TGTGCCACCACCAACCGACATGAGCAGTTCTTC. Protein sequence: CATTNRHEQFF.

Comment on this clonotype: One end of the junction varies from germline; a read error may be responsible. The chain employs TRBV9 and TRBJ2-3; D is undetermined. CDR3 length: 18 amino acids. Germline V gene data show CDR1 as SGDLS and CDR2 as YYNGEE. Here the CDR3 DNA reads TGTGCCAGCAGCGTAGATACTCGGCTTCTAACCAGCAGAGATACGCAGTATTTT. Protein: CASSVDTRLLTSRDTQYF.

The chain joins TRBV10-3 to TRBJ2-7; 10 bases align to TRBD2. This CDR3 comprises 18 residues. CDR1 ENHRY and CDR2 SYGVKD come from the germline V gene. V lost 7 bases and J lost 3; bases outside the gene matches: 18. CDR3 DNA sequence: TGTGCCATCACCACACCCCTAATAGCGGGGGGTCCTAACTACGAGCAGTACGTC. Translation: CAITTPLIAGGPNYEQYV.

The chain joins TRBV7-6 to TRBJ2-7; D may be TRBD2 (6 bases). V was cut by 5 bases and J by 0 bases, with 14 bases left in between. The CDR3 consists of 15 residues. Per the germline V gene, CDR1 is SGHVS and CDR2 is FNYEAQ. Here the CDR3 DNA reads TGTGCCAGCAGCCTCCGGGACTCAGCCTCCTACGAGCAGTACTTC. Its translation is CASSLRDSASYEQYF.

This chain joins TRBV5-1 and TRBJ2-5; 9 nucleotides agree with TRBD2. V shed 6 bases and J 3 bases; nucleotides not matched to a gene: 6. The CDR3 spans 14 residues. Per germline, CDR1 SGHRS and CDR2 YFSETQ. CDR3 DNA: TGCGCCAGCAACCTAGCGGGGCTTGAAGAGACCCAGTACTTC. This encodes CASNLAGLEETQYF.

This clonotype occurred a few times. The chain joins TRBV6-1 to TRBJ2-5; a weak D match, TRBD1 (6 bases). Trimming stripped 5 bases from V and 5 bases from J, with 12 bases between. Germline V gene sequence: CDR1 MNHNS, CDR2 SASEGT. The CDR3 runs 13 residues. CDR3 region: CASSFTGSETQYF. DNA of the CDR3: TGTGCCAGCAGTTTTACAGGGAGCGAGACCCAGTACTTC.

The rearrangement links TRBV7-2 to TRBJ2-3, with D maybe TRBD2 (6 bases). Trimming stripped 6 bases from V and 6 bases from J, with 10 bases between. The CDR3 is 12 amino acids. Germline V gives CDR1 SGHTA, CDR2 FQGNSA. The CDR3 DNA sequence: TGTGCCAGCAGACCCCGGGGGGATACGCAGTATTTT. Encoded protein: CASRPRGDTQYF.

The chain joins TRBV19 to TRBJ2-2; 8 bases map to TRBD2. With 11 bases clipped from V and 6 bases from J, the junction kept 11 bases outside the gene matches. This CDR3 has 14 residues. Per germline, CDR1 LNHDA and CDR2 SQIVND (reference sequence). CDR3 in DNA: TGTGCCTCGATCCGGGGGGGGAGCTCCGGGGAGCTGTTTTTT. Amino acids: CASIRGGSSGELFF.

This rearrangement joins TRBV19 to TRBJ2-3, with 11 positions matching TRBD2. With V trimmed by 5 bases and J by 1 base, 5 bases remained unmatched. Germline assignment: CDR1 LNHDA and CDR2 SQIVND (reference sequence). This CDR3 comprises 16 residues. The DNA of the CDR3 is TGTGCCAGTAGTGCCATGACTAGCGGGGGCACAGATACGCAGTATTTT. Amino acids: CASSAMTSGGTDTQYF.

The V call is TRBV4-2, the J call TRBJ1-1; 10 nucleotides agree with TRBD1. CDR1 is LGHNA and CDR2 is YNFKEQ in the germline V gene. The V gene end was trimmed by 4 bases and the J gene end by 3 bases; junction bases not matched to a gene: 5. This CDR3 is 15 amino acids long. CDR3 nucleotides: TGTGCCAGCAGCCTGGAGGACAGGGGGGACACTGAAGCTTTCTTT. Protein product: CASSLEDRGDTEAFF.

V and J are TRBV19 and TRBJ1-5; D perhaps matches TRBD1 (6 bases). CDR1 and CDR2 (germline): LNHDA, SQIVND (reference sequence). V lost 7 bases and J lost 4, with 20 bases in between. This CDR3 region has 16 residues. As DNA, the CDR3 is TGTGCCAGTACCCCTGTGGCGGGGGGCTATAATCAGCCCCAGCATTTT. It yields the protein CASTPVAGGYNQPQHF.

The V gene is TRBV7-2, the J gene TRBJ2-2; tentative D call: TRBD2 (5 bases). Trimming pared 8 bases from V and 4 bases from J, leaving 17 bases between. Germline V CDR1 and CDR2: SGHTA, FQGNSA. The CDR3 has 15 amino acids. The chain's CDR3 is CASGREWLGTGELFF. DNA of the CDR3: TGTGCCAGCGGCCGGGAATGGTTGGGCACCGGGGAGCTGTTTTTT.

The V gene is TRBV19, the J gene TRBJ2-2, with 7 positions matching TRBD1. The germline V gene encodes CDR1 LNHDA and CDR2 SQIVND (reference sequence). The CDR3 runs 13 residues. With 6 bases clipped from V and 3 bases from J, the junction kept 1 base outside the gene matches. The CDR3 loop is CASRDRYTGELFF. Written as DNA, the CDR3 is TGTGCCAGTAGGGACAGGTACACCGGGGAGCTGTTTTTT.

This clonotype was detected once. This sequence joins TRBV7-8 and TRBJ1-4; tentatively, D is TRBD1 (5 bases). Looked up from germline, CDR1 is SGHVS and CDR2 is FQNEAQ. Trimming removed 5 bases at V and 7 bases at J, with 20 bases between. The CDR3 consists of 16 residues. The CDR3 DNA follows: TGTGCCAGCAGCCTCCCGAAAAGGGGAAGGGCTGAAAAACTGTTTTTT. This sequence encodes CASSLPKRGRAEKLFF.

V usage is TRBV6-1 and J usage is TRBJ1-1, with D possibly TRBD1 on 5 matching bases. CDR1 is MNHNS, CDR2 SASEGT, per germline. V lost 6 bases, J lost 3 bases, and 14 bases lay in between. The CDR3 has 14 residues. The DNA of the CDR3 is TGTGCCAGCAGACGCTCGGTGGGGGACACTGAAGCTTTCTTT. Its translation: CASRRSVGDTEAFF.

The rearrangement links TRBV7-9 to TRBJ2-5; D is undetermined. The CDR3 is 11 residues long. V was clipped by 11 bases and J by 5 bases, with 12 bases between them. Looked up from germline, CDR1 is SEHNR and CDR2 is FQNEAQ (reference sequence). The DNA of the CDR3 is TGTGCCTCGCTGGGAAGGGAGACCCAGTACTTC. Residues: CASLGRETQYF. The full variable domain, in which reference TRBV7-9 and TRBJ2-5 provide the parts outside the CDR3, is DTGVSQNPRHKITKRGQNVTFRCDPISEHNRLYWYRQTLGQGPEFLTYFQNEAQLEKSRLLSDRFSAERPKGSFSTLEIQRTEQGDSAMYLCASLGRETQYFGPGTRLLVL.

The J gene is TRBJ1-5, the V gene TRBV6-1; D is unresolved. CDR1 and CDR2 from the germline V gene are MNHNS and SASEGT. Trimming shortened V by 5 bases and J by 5 bases, and 16 bases separated the two germline ends. The CDR3 consists of 15 residues. CDR3 sequence reads: CASSHTRATDQPQHF. The CDR3 DNA sequence: TGTGCCAGCAGTCATACCCGGGCCACAGATCAGCCCCAGCATTTT.

This chain links TRBV30 with TRBJ1-5; weak D call: TRBD1 (5 bases). The ends were cut back, 4 bases at V and 6 bases at J, with 13 bases in the middle. Germline V CDR1 and CDR2: GTSNPN, SVGIG (reference sequence). CDR3 size: 13 residues. CDR3 DNA sequence: TGTGCCTGGAAAGGGCAGGGAGTTCAGCCCCAGCATTTT. The encoded protein is CAWKGQGVQPQHF.

This clonotype was detected only once. The J gene is TRBJ2-7, the V gene TRBV27; no clear D gene. This CDR3 region has 15 residues. From germline, CDR1 is MNHEY and CDR2 SMNVEV (reference sequence). The V gene lost 6 bases and the J gene lost 4 bases, with 19 bases spanning the gap. CDR3 in amino acids: CASSRALGLPYEQYV. The CDR3 coding sequence is TGTGCCAGCAGCCGCGCACTCGGGCTACCTTACGAGCAGTACGTC.

This sequence joins TRBV19 and TRBJ2-3; TRBD1 agrees at 7 bases. CDR1 LNHDA and CDR2 SQIVND come from the germline V gene (reference sequence). The CDR3 covers 16 residues. With V trimmed by 1 base and J by 2 bases, 6 bases remained unmatched. The CDR3 DNA follows: TGTGCCAGTAGTATAGCCTCCGGGACAGCCACAGATACGCAGTATTTT. This translates into CASSIASGTATDTQYF.

The V call is TRBV3-1, the J call TRBJ1-1; D not certain. This CDR3 spans 14 amino acids. Trimming stripped 4 bases from V and 1 base from J, with 10 bases between. Looked up from germline, CDR1 is LGHDT and CDR2 is YNNKEL (reference sequence). Written as DNA, the CDR3 is TGTGCCAGCAGCCCACTGGCCCCGAACACTGAAGCTTTCTTT. Encoded protein: CASSPLAPNTEAFF.

The chain has TRBV5-6 and TRBJ2-7; 8 nucleotides agree with TRBD1. The trim removed 2 bases at V and 3 bases at J, leaving 4 bases unmatched. The germline V gene has CDR1 SGHDT and CDR2 YYEEEE. The CDR3 is 14 residues long. CDR3 in DNA: TGTGCCAGCAGCTTAGGACAGGGATACTACGAGCAGTACTTC. Protein: CASSLGQGYYEQYF.

The gene calls are TRBV12-3 or TRBV12-4 and TRBJ1-1; the D is unclear. V dropped 7 bases and J dropped 3 bases, with 9 bases sitting between them. The CDR3 sequence is 12 residues long. The CDR3 loop is CASTLTDTEAFF. For the CDR3, the DNA is TGTGCCAGCACCCTGACGGACACTGAAGCTTTCTTT.

V is TRBV19 and J is TRBJ1-6; a possible D gene is TRBD1 (6 bases). Trimming took off 7 bases at V and 7 bases at J, with 14 bases between the two ends. This CDR3 spans 14 amino acids. The germline gives CDR1 LNHDA, CDR2 SQIVND (reference sequence). The CDR3 coding sequence is TGTGCCAGTACCCCTCGGGGGGGCAATTCACCCCTCCACTTT. This sequence encodes CASTPRGGNSPLHF. Looking up the rest from reference TRBV19 and TRBJ1-6 gives the full variable domain: DGGITQSPKYLFRKEGQNVTLSCEQNLNHDAMYWYRQDPGQGLRLIYYSQIVNDFQKGDIAEGYSVSREKKESFPLTVTSAQKNPTAFYLCASTPRGGNSPLHFGNGTRLTVT.

The rearrangement links TRBV3-1 to TRBJ2-3; TRBD2 matches 11 bases. Germline loops: CDR1 LGHDT, CDR2 YNNKEL (reference sequence). The CDR3 loop spans 17 amino acids. V shed 0 bases and J 2 bases; nucleotides not matched to a gene: 4. This chain's CDR3 is CASSQDKGLAVTDTQYF. Here the CDR3 DNA reads TGTGCCAGCAGCCAAGATAAGGGACTAGCGGTCACAGATACGCAGTATTTT.

Here the CDR3 reads CASSIDRGLYNEQFF. DNA for the CDR3: TGTGCCAGCAGCATCGACAGGGGGCTCTACAATGAGCAGTTCTTC. This chain joins TRBV7-6 and TRBJ2-1, with 10 bases that match TRBD1. Germline loops: CDR1 SGHVS, CDR2 FNYEAQ. This CDR3 comprises 15 residues. V dropped 5 bases and J dropped 3; count of bases not matched to a gene: 4.

This clonotype has just one count. The chain has TRBV28 and TRBJ1-2; 7 bases map to TRBD1. V shed 2 bases and J 6 bases; nucleotides not matched to a gene: 0. The CDR3 runs to 12 residues. Germline CDR1 MDHEN, CDR2 SYDVKM. CDR3 DNA sequence: TGTGCCAGCAGTTTACAGGGGGATGGCTACACCTTC. This translates into CASSLQGDGYTF.

The CDR3 coding sequence is TGTGCCAGCAGCGCGCAGGGGAAGGGGGCCAACGTCCTGACTTTC. Its translation is CASSAQGKGANVLTF. The chain carries TRBV9 and TRBJ2-6, with a weak D call TRBD1 (6 bases). Trimming stripped 3 bases from V and 4 bases from J, with 11 bases between. The germline V gene encodes CDR1 SGDLS and CDR2 YYNGEE. There are 15 residues in the CDR3.

The chain employs TRBV9 and TRBJ1-3; D not certain. The CDR3 sequence is 15 residues long. Germline CDR1 is SGDLS and CDR2 is YYNGEE. The V and J ends lost 0 bases and 2 bases respectively, with 9 bases between them. CDR3 in DNA: TGTGCCAGCAGCGTAGAATTCGGCGCTGGAAACACCATATATTTT. It yields the protein CASSVEFGAGNTIYF. Complete variable domain (other parts from reference TRBV9 and TRBJ1-3): DSGVTQTPKHLITATGQRVTLRCSPRSGDLSVYWYQQSLDQGLQFLIQYYNGEERAKGNILERFSAQQFPDLHSELNLSSLELGDSALYFCASSVEFGAGNTIYFGEGSWLTVV.